A single sample is the source of the 13 T cell receptor beta chains below, sequenced in a study of blood T cells in healthy people across ages. With a J-beta primer mix and a sample-barcoded 5' primer, a second PCR ran about 7 to 12 cycles. TCRdb reprocessed the 5' RACE reads with MiXCR, giving one entry per CDR3 protein. The sample carries roughly 730,000 distinct CDR3 sequences, more than 50% recorded once. The sequencing sample was made of blood. These receptor sequences come from a man aged 40-50 years in good health.

Only one count was recorded for this clonotype. The rearrangement links TRBV11-3 to TRBJ2-1; the match to TRBD1 covers 10 bases. Unmatched junction bases numbered 11, after V lost 5 bases and J lost 4 bases. The CDR3 is 17 amino acids. The germline CDR1 and CDR2 sequences are SGHNT and YENEEA. CDR3 protein: CASSHSPGTGVYNEQFF. CDR3 nucleotide sequence: TGTGCCAGCAGCCATAGTCCCGGGACAGGGGTATACAATGAGCAGTTCTTC. Variable domain in full (rest from reference TRBV11-3 and TRBJ2-1): EAGVVQSPRYKIIEKKQPVAFWCNPISGHNTLYWYLQNLGQGPELLIRYENEEAVDDSQLPKDRFSAERLKGVDSTLKIQPAELGDSAVYLCASSHSPGTGVYNEQFFGPGTRLTVL.

This chain links TRBV21-1 with TRBJ1-6. TRBV21-1 is recorded as a pseudogene. The CDR3 length is 15 residues. The CDR3 nucleotides read TGTGCCAGCCGCCTCACGGCCACGGTGGGTTCACCCCTCCACTTT. Translating gives CASRLTATVGSPLHF.

The J gene is TRBJ2-3, the V gene TRBV3-1, with no clear D. Germline V gene sequence: CDR1 LGHDT, CDR2 YNNKEL (reference sequence). The V end lost 1 base, the J end lost 4 bases, and 12 bases lay between the germline ends. CDR3 length equals 15 residues. The CDR3 DNA sequence: TGTGCCAGCAGCCAAGTATCTTCTAGGCCAGATACGCAGTATTTT. Protein: CASSQVSSRPDTQYF.

This rearrangement joins TRBV20-1 to TRBJ2-3; no reliable D call. V was pared by 4 bases and J by 4 bases, with 3 bases between. This CDR3 contains 10 residues. CDR1 DFQATT and CDR2 SNEGSKA come from the germline V gene (reference sequence). CDR3 amino acids: CSAIADTQYF. CDR3 nucleotides: TGCAGTGCTATAGCAGATACGCAGTATTTT.

The V call is TRBV6-5, the J call TRBJ2-1; 13 bases fit TRBD2. This CDR3 has 17 residues. V shed 7 bases, J shed 3 bases, and the junction held 9 bases outside the gene matches. CDR1 is MNHEY, CDR2 SVGAGI, per germline. CDR3 DNA: TGTGCCAGCATTTCCACTAGCGGGGGGGCGGGCTACAATGAGCAGTTCTTC. Encoded protein: CASISTSGGAGYNEQFF.

The genes are TRBV7-9 and TRBJ2-1; D remains ambiguous. V lost 0 bases and J 8 bases, leaving 8 bases between the germline ends. The CDR3 sequence is 13 residues long. CDR1 and CDR2 from the germline V gene are SEHNR and FQNEAQ (reference sequence). In DNA, the CDR3 is TGTGCCAGCAGCTTAGCGCTTGGGGATGAGCAGTTCTTC. This gives the protein CASSLALGDEQFF.

The rearrangement joins TRBV27 to TRBJ1-4; the D gene is possibly TRBD1 (5 bases). The germline V gene has CDR1 MNHEY and CDR2 SMNVEV (reference sequence). This CDR3 has 15 residues. Trimming left V 4 bases short and J 6 bases short, with 15 bases between. The CDR3 reads CASSSLKGLDEKLFF. The CDR3, as DNA: TGTGCCAGCAGTTCCCTTAAGGGGCTTGATGAAAAACTGTTTTTT.

The chain combines TRBV24-1 with TRBJ1-1; 7 bases map to TRBD1. The CDR3 has 14 residues. J lost 2 bases, V lost 11 bases, and 10 bases had no gene match. CDR1 and CDR2 (germline): KGHDR, SFDVKD. CDR3 residues: CANRYRGSNTEAFF. CDR3 sequence (DNA): TGTGCCAACCGATACAGGGGATCCAACACTGAAGCTTTCTTT.

This clonotype was picked up a small number of times. The chain is built from TRBV20-1 and TRBJ1-2; no firm D call. This CDR3 comprises 12 residues. Germline lookup yields CDR1 DFQATT and CDR2 SNEGSKA (reference sequence). Trimming took 3 bases from V and 4 from J, leaving 9 bases between them. CDR3 amino acids: CSASISLYGYTF. The CDR3 nucleotides are TGCAGTGCTAGTATATCCCTCTATGGCTACACCTTC.

This sequence joins TRBV9 and TRBJ2-1; D may correspond to TRBD1 or TRBD2 (6 bases each). This CDR3 has 16 amino acids. Per the germline V gene, CDR1 is SGDLS and CDR2 is YYNGEE. Between the trimmed V and J ends, which lost 0 bases and 8 bases, there was a span of 18 bases. For the CDR3, the DNA is TGTGCCAGCAGCGTAGGTAGCGGACCAGGGGTCGATGAGCAGTTCTTC. Amino acids: CASSVGSGPGVDEQFF.

The CDR3 DNA reads as TGCGCCAGCAGCGACCGTGGACTAGCGGGAGGGCCCAGTGAGACCCAGTACTTC. Translation: CASSDRGLAGGPSETQYF. The chain employs TRBV5-1 and TRBJ2-5; 15 bases are a match to TRBD2. From germline, CDR1 is SGHRS and CDR2 YFSETQ. The CDR3 is 18 residues long. V lost 4 bases, J lost 5 bases, and 12 bases stayed unmatched.

There are a few counts of this clonotype. The chain carries TRBV10-3 and TRBJ2-5; the D gene is possibly TRBD1 (6 bases). Germline V gives CDR1 ENHRY, CDR2 SYGVKD. Between the trimmed V and J ends, which lost 6 bases and 4 bases, there was a span of 12 bases. CDR3 length: 13 amino acids. DNA of the CDR3: TGTGCCATCAGCGGCGAGGACAGAGAGACCCAGTACTTC. This translates into CAISGEDRETQYF.

The gene calls are TRBV6-1 and TRBJ2-4; 8 nucleotides match TRBD1. Germline CDR1 reads MNHNS; CDR2 reads SASEGT. This CDR3 region has 14 residues. After removal of 6 bases from V and 13 bases from J, the junction contained 14 bases not matched to a gene. CDR3 loop: CASSAGGFLGEQYF. CDR3 in DNA: TGTGCCAGCAGCGCAGGGGGCTTTCTAGGAGAGCAGTACTTC.